The TCR beta chain under discussion was sequenced for a study of T cell repertoires in cytomegalovirus infection. Across the study: Peptides in the study included HLA-C-restricted and HLA-B-restricted CMV epitopes. Indications of both CMV infection and matching HLA type were provided by public TCR beta signatures.

Findings and limits, study-wide: Frequencies of public TCR beta families were cumulated, and this identified carriers of CMV plus the relevant HLA.

To note about this clonotype: Its antigen is unidentified.

CDR3 size: 19 residues. CDR1 and CDR2 (germline): MNHEY, SMNVEV (reference sequence). The V and J ends lost 5 bases and 4 bases, in that order; junction bases with no gene match: 12. TCRdb used MiXCR to reprocess the reads, holding one entry per CDR3 protein. The sample includes approximately 76,000 distinct CDR3 sequences, more than 20% seen only once; the top ten take roughly 45%. The TCR sequence derives from a human donor in good health (CMV status not recorded). Some clones in this sample may be carry-over from other donors' samples. The chain joins TRBV27 to TRBJ2-1, with TRBD2 matching 15 bases. The source was CD8+ T cells from cultured PBMCs, collected from culture after CMV antigen stimulation. CDR3 in amino acids: CASSRGTSGGPGSYNEQFF. CDR3 nucleotide sequence: TGTGCCAGCAGTCGAGGGACTAGCGGGGGGCCCGGTTCGTACAATGAGCAGTTCTTC.